One and the same sample provided the 9 T cell receptor beta chains below, sequenced in a study of T cell repertoires in aging, cancer and after chemotherapy. TRB rearrangements spanning V, D and J were amplified using mixed TRB-A/B primers. TCRdb re-called the multiplex PCR reads with MiXCR, one entry per CDR3 protein. The sample lists approximately 1,500 distinct CDR3 sequences, 47% occurring once. TCR beta rearrangements were amplified from peripheral blood genomic DNA. The material sequenced was blood. These receptors were obtained from a human donor with a blood cancer.

This clonotype is labeled as large. The genes are TRBV5-4 and TRBJ2-6; 7 nucleotides line up with TRBD1. The CDR3 has 18 residues. After removal of 4 bases from V and 1 base from J, the junction contained 11 bases not matched to a gene. Germline values: CDR1 SGHNT, CDR2 YYREEE (reference sequence). CDR3 loop: CASSPWTGPSSGANVLTF. DNA of the CDR3: TGTGCCAGCAGCCCATGGACAGGCCCGTCATCTGGGGCCAACGTCCTGACTTTC.

Within the sample, this clonotype is large. The chain links TRBV5-6 to TRBJ1-2, with 12 bases matching TRBD1. CDR3 length: 14 residues. The germline V gene has CDR1 SGHDT and CDR2 YYEEEE. V trimming: 4 bases; J trimming: 8 bases; junction bases outside the gene matches: 6. The CDR3 region has the DNA TGTGCCAGCAGCCTGGGACAGGGGGCTCGAGGCTACACCTTC. Translating it yields CASSLGQGARGYTF.

The chain recombines TRBV5-6 with TRBJ2-2; TRBD1 might be the D (6 bases). The V and J ends lost 6 bases and 3 bases respectively, with 15 bases between them. This CDR3 spans 15 amino acids. In germline, CDR1 is SGHDT, CDR2 YYEEEE. The CDR3, as DNA: TGTGCCAGCAAGCCGGGACAAACTCACACCGGGGAGCTGTTTTTT. Its translation: CASKPGQTHTGELFF.

The chain couples TRBV19 to TRBJ2-2, with 8 positions matching TRBD1. Looked up from germline, CDR1 is LNHDA and CDR2 is SQIVND (reference sequence). The CDR3 runs 13 residues. With 11 bases clipped from V and 1 base from J, the junction kept 3 bases outside the gene matches. This CDR3 is CACGTGNTGELFF. Written as DNA, the CDR3 is TGTGCCTGCGGGACAGGGAACACCGGGGAGCTGTTTTTT.

The CDR3 region is CASSASGGPGDTQYF. The CDR3 nucleotides are TGTGCCAGCAGCGCTAGCGGGGGGCCTGGAGATACGCAGTATTTT. The chain links TRBV6-5 to TRBJ2-3; 11 bases match TRBD2. Germline-derived CDR1 and CDR2 are MNHEY and SVGAGI. The length of the CDR3 is 15 residues. Unmatched junction bases numbered 7, after V lost 6 bases and J lost 5 bases.

The table lists this clonotype with a few counts. The chain couples TRBV6-5 to TRBJ1-5; possibly TRBD1 for D (5 bases). The germline V gene has CDR1 MNHEY and CDR2 SVGAGI. The CDR3 sequence is 16 residues long. V shed 2 bases and J shed 1 base, with 12 bases lying between them. CDR3 DNA sequence: TGTGCCAGCAGTTACGGGGGAATATCCAGCAATCAGCCCCAGCATTTT. It is translated as CASSYGGISSNQPQHF.

This clonotype was seen only a few times. The rearrangement joins TRBV12-3 or TRBV12-4 to TRBJ1-5; no definite D call. Trimming took off 3 bases at V and 5 bases at J, with 8 bases between the two ends. This CDR3 contains 13 residues. The CDR3 DNA is TGTGCCAGCAGTTTGACGGAATATCAGCCCCAGCATTTT. Translating gives CASSLTEYQPQHF.

By frequency in the sample, this clonotype is large. The chain combines TRBV29-1 with TRBJ2-1, with 12 bases matching TRBD2. The CDR3 covers 16 residues. The trim removed 1 base at V and 3 bases at J, leaving 4 bases unmatched. Germline CDR1 and CDR2: SQVTM and ANQGSEA. The chain's CDR3 is CSVEGLAGVDYNEQFF. In nucleotides, the CDR3 is TGCAGCGTTGAAGGACTAGCGGGAGTAGACTACAATGAGCAGTTCTTC.

The chain has TRBV20-1 and TRBJ2-3; 13 nucleotides align to TRBD2. Germline V gene sequence: CDR1 DFQATT, CDR2 SNEGSKA (reference sequence). The CDR3 contains 17 residues. V gave up 3 bases and J gave up 1 base; unmatched junction bases: 7. The CDR3 reads CSARGSLAGGGTDTQYF. The CDR3 DNA follows: TGCAGTGCTAGGGGTTCACTAGCGGGGGGGGGCACAGATACGCAGTATTTT.